This TCR beta chain was found in a study of cytomegalovirus exposure and HLA in healthy donors. Findings and limits, study-wide: Later analysis associated a missense DCLRE1C variant with TCR beta V- and J-gene trimming. Presence/absence analysis assumed near-uniform sequencing depth across donors. TCR beta sequences numbering under 20,000 were associated with HLA alleles at 0.05 false discovery rate in a later analysis.

Remarks on this clone: Its antigen is not identified.

From germline, CDR1 is LGHNA and CDR2 YNFKEQ. Trimming stripped 4 bases from V and 0 bases from J, with 15 bases between. The CDR3 is 16 amino acids. 60 Vbeta and 13 Jbeta primers were used in PCR. Some clones are missing from TCRdb's copy, which holds only in-frame ones; the method was immunoSEQ multiplex PCR. The sample has under 70,000 clones, over 75% seen once. The chain has TRBV4-2 and TRBJ1-1; D might be TRBD1 (6 bases). Sequencing was carried out using PBMCs. The clonotype was recovered from a male donor in good health and CMV-seropositive. As DNA, the CDR3 is TGTGCCAGCAGCCGCCGTTTACAGGGAATGAACACTGAAGCTTTCTTT. Translating it yields CASSRRLQGMNTEAFF.